The clone carrying this T cell receptor (beta chain) came up once. What it recognizes is unknown. This sample is part of a study of cytomegalovirus exposure and HLA in healthy donors. A multiplex PCR was run with 60 Vbeta primers and 13 Jbeta primers. The assay was immunoSEQ multiplex PCR, and TCRdb's table has in-frame clones only and misses some. There are a few hundred thousand clones in the sample; roughly two thirds occur only once, and under 2.5% lies in the top ten. General study points: Both high specificity and high sensitivity reportedly marked the classifier's diagnosis of cytomegalovirus status. The study designated roughly 150 TCR beta chains cytomegalovirus-associated. Follow-up analysis later connected one missense variant in DCLRE1C with trimming of TCR beta V- and J-genes. For most subjects, TCR beta sequences were reported to predict HLA-A and HLA-B alleles with accuracy.

V shed 6 bases, J shed 6 bases, and the junction held 12 bases outside the gene matches. This CDR3 has 15 residues. Per the germline V gene, CDR1 is SEHNR and CDR2 is FQNEAQ (reference sequence). Sequenced material: PBMCs. The rearrangement links TRBV7-9 to TRBJ1-1; TRBD1 matches 8 bases. This TCR was sampled from a female donor in good health and CMV-seronegative. CDR3 sequence (DNA): TGTGCCAGCAGAAACAACAGGGGGACGGCATCTGAAGCTTTCTTT. It translates to CASRNNRGTASEAFF.